The 9 T cell receptor beta chains below all came from one sample that was sequenced in a study of regulatory T cells in long-lasting Graves disease. Noted time point: persistent/refractory GD, antithyroid drugs over 5 years with positive TRAb. The TCR library was made from RNA that had been extracted from PBMCs in TRIzol. Through Arm-PCR of CDR3 regions and iRepertoire HTBI primers, TCR beta libraries were built. TCRdb processed the multiplex PCR reads anew with MiXCR; each CDR3 protein has one entry. The data contain about 470,000 distinct CDR3 sequences, roughly 21% of them singletons. The sample here was peripheral blood mononuclear cells (PBMCs), taken when the disease was refractory, from a patient treated with antithyroid drugs. Every receptor here comes from a female donor with Graves disease.

V usage is TRBV5-1 and J usage is TRBJ2-5; D is undetermined. With 4 bases removed from V and 0 bases from J, the gap between germline ends came to 10 bases. This CDR3 is built from 14 residues. Germline loops: CDR1 SGHRS, CDR2 YFSETQ. The CDR3 DNA reads as TGCGCCAGCAGCAGCAGATATCACCAAGAGACCCAGTACTTC. As protein: CASSSRYHQETQYF. Supplemented by reference TRBV5-1 and TRBJ2-5, the full variable domain reads KAGVTQTPRYLIKTRGQQVTLSCSPISGHRSVSWYQQTPGQGLQFLFEYFSETQRNKGNFPGRFSGRQFSNSRSEMNVSTLELGDSALYLCASSSRYHQETQYFGPGTRLLVL.

This clonotype showed up many times. V is TRBV9 and J is TRBJ1-4; D remains unclear. Trimming removed 0 bases at V and 6 bases at J, with 12 bases between. CDR1 is SGDLS and CDR2 is YYNGEE in the germline V gene. The CDR3 spans 15 residues. The CDR3 bases are TGTGCCAGCAGCGTAGGATCCGGGGTTCATGAAAAACTGTTTTTT. It is translated as CASSVGSGVHEKLFF. The full variable domain, in which reference TRBV9 and TRBJ1-4 provide the parts outside the CDR3, is DSGVTQTPKHLITATGQRVTLRCSPRSGDLSVYWYQQSLDQGLQFLIQYYNGEERAKGNILERFSAQQFPDLHSELNLSSLELGDSALYFCASSVGSGVHEKLFFGSGTQLSVL.

This clonotype was detected a few times. The chain's CDR3 is CSAREEQGIARESPLHF. The CDR3 nucleotides are TGCAGTGCTAGAGAGGAACAGGGTATCGCACGGGAATCACCCCTCCACTTT. This rearrangement joins TRBV20-1 to TRBJ1-6, with D tentatively TRBD1 (6 bases). V was trimmed by 0 bases and J by 10 bases, leaving 22 bases between them. The CDR3 sequence is 17 residues long. Looked up from germline, CDR1 is DFQATT and CDR2 is SNEGSKA (reference sequence).

This clonotype was counted ten times or more. The chain links TRBV12-3 or TRBV12-4 to TRBJ1-2; a possible D gene is TRBD1 (5 bases). Trimming stripped 11 bases from V and 2 bases from J, with 12 bases between. The CDR3 sequence is 12 residues long. CDR3 bases: TGTGCCGTCCGGGGGGTAAACTATGGCTACACCTTC. It translates to CAVRGVNYGYTF.

This clonotype was found a few times. CDR3 region: CATSPRGGNTEAFF. In nucleotides, the CDR3 is TGTGCCACCAGCCCCCGGGGCGGGAACACTGAAGCTTTCTTT. The rearrangement uses TRBV15 and TRBJ1-1; a possible D gene is TRBD1 (5 bases). Trimming removed 5 bases from V and 1 base from J, with 11 bases in between. The CDR3 length is 14 residues. Germline V gene lookup returns CDR1 LNHNV and CDR2 YYDKDF (reference sequence).

This clonotype was seen a handful of times. The gene calls are TRBV29-1 and TRBJ2-7; 7 bases align to TRBD1. V trimming: 8 bases; J trimming: 4 bases; junction bases outside the gene matches: 8. Germline CDR1 and CDR2: SQVTM and ANQGSEA. This CDR3 is built from 12 residues. The DNA of the CDR3 is TGCAGCACCAGACAGGGAAAGTACGAGCAGTACTTC. Amino acid sequence: CSTRQGKYEQYF.

This clonotype came up many times. This chain uses TRBV4-2 with TRBJ2-2; D remains ambiguous. The CDR3 spans 16 residues. The germline CDR1 and CDR2 sequences are LGHNA and YNFKEQ. The ends were cut back, 0 bases at V and 6 bases at J, with 14 bases in the middle. The CDR3 region has the DNA TGTGCCAGCAGCCAAGAAGAAAGGCTGGCCGCCGGGGAGCTGTTTTTT. Protein sequence: CASSQEERLAAGELFF.

This chain joins TRBV20-1 and TRBJ2-5, with 10 positions matching TRBD2. The end of the DNA aligns better with TRBJ2-1, so the J call may be wrong. Germline-derived CDR1 and CDR2 are DFQATT and SNEGSKA (reference sequence). This CDR3 comprises 17 residues. The CDR3 region is CSARDPLAGVSYNEQFF. The CDR3 coding sequence is TGCAGTGCTAGAGATCCCCTAGCGGGAGTATCCTACAATGAGCAGTTCTTC.

This clonotype was detected ten times or more. V usage is TRBV6-1 and J usage is TRBJ2-5; 9 bases match TRBD1. Trimming cost V 5 bases and J 0 bases; bases outside gene matches: 16. Germline CDR1 reads MNHNS; CDR2 reads SASEGT. There are 19 residues in the CDR3. The CDR3 sequence: CASSPGTGLSSWYQETQYF. The CDR3 coding sequence is TGTGCCAGCAGTCCTGGGACAGGGCTCTCTTCATGGTACCAAGAGACCCAGTACTTC.